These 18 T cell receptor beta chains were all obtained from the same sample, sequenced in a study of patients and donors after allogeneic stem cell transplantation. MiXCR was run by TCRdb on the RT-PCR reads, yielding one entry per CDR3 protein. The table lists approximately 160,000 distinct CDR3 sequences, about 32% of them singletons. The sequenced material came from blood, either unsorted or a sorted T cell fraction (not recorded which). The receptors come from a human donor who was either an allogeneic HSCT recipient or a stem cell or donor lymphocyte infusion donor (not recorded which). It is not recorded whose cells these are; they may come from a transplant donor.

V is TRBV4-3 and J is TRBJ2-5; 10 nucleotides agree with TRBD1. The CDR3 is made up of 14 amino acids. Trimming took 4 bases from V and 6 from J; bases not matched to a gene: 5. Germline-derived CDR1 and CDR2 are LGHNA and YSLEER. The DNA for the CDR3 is TGCGCCAGCAGCCTCGGACAGGGGGTAAAGACCCAGTACTTC. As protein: CASSLGQGVKTQYF.

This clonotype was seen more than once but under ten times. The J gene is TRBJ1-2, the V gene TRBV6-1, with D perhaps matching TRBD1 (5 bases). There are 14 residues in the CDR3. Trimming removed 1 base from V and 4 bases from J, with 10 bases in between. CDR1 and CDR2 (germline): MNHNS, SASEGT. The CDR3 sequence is CASSEDGHIYGYTF. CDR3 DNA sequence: TGTGCCAGCAGTGAAGATGGACATATCTATGGCTACACCTTC.

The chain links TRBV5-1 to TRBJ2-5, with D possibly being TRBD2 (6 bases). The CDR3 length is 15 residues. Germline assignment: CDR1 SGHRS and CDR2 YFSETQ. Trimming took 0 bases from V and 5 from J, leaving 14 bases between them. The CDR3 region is CASSLGLRERETQYF. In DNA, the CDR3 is TGCGCCAGCAGCTTGGGATTGCGGGAAAGGGAGACCCAGTACTTC.

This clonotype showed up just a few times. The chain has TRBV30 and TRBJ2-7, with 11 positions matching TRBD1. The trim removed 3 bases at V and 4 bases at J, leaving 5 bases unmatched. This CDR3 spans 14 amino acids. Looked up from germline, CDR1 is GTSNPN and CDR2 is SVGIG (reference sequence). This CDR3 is CAWRDRGRSYEQYF. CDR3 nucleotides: TGTGCCTGGAGGGACAGGGGGCGATCATACGAGCAGTACTTC.

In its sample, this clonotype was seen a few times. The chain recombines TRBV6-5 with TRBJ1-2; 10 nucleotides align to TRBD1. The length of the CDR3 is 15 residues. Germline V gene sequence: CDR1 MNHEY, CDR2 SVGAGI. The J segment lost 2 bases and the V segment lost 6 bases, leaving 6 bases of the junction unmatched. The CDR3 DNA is TGTGCCAGCAGACAACCGGGACAGGGGAACTATGGCTACACCTTC. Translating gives CASRQPGQGNYGYTF.

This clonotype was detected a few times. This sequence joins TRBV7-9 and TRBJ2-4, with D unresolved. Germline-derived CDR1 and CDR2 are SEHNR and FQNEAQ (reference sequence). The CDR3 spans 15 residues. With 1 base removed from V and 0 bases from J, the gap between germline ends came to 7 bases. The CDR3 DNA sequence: TGTGCCAGCAGCTTAGGTGGTCTAGCCAAAAACATTCAGTACTTC. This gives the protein CASSLGGLAKNIQYF.

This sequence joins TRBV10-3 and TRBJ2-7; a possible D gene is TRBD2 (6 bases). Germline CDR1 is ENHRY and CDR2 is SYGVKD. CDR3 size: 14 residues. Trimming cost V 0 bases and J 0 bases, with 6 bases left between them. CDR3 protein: CAISESDYSYEQYF. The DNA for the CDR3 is TGTGCCATCAGTGAGTCGGACTACTCCTACGAGCAGTACTTC.

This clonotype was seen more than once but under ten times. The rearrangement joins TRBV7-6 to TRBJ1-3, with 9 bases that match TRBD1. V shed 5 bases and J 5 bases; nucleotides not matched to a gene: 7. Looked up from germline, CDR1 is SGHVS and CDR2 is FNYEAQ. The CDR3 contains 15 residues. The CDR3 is CASSPGQGVRNTIYF. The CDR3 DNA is TGTGCCAGCAGCCCGGGACAGGGAGTAAGAAACACCATATATTTT. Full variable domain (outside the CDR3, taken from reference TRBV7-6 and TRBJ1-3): GAGVSQSPRYKVTKRGQDVALRCDPISGHVSLYWYRQALGQGPEFLTYFNYEAQQDKSGLPNDRFSAERPEGSISTLTIQRTEQRDSAMYRCASSPGQGVRNTIYFGEGSWLTVV.

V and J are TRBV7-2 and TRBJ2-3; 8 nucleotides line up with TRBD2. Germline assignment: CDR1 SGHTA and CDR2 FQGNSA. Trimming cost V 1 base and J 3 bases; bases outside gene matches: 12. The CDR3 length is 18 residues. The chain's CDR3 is CASSLVGLAGDITDTQYF. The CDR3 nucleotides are TGTGCCAGCAGCTTAGTAGGACTAGCCGGAGATATTACAGATACGCAGTATTTT.

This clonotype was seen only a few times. CDR3 DNA sequence: TGTGCCAGCAGCCTCGGGACGTGGAACACTGAAGCTTTCTTT. Its translation is CASSLGTWNTEAFF. The rearrangement joins TRBV5-5 to TRBJ1-1, with D tentatively TRBD1 (5 bases). V dropped 4 bases and J dropped 1 base, with 11 bases sitting between them. The CDR3 contains 14 residues. Germline V gene sequence: CDR1 SGHKS, CDR2 YYEKEE (reference sequence).

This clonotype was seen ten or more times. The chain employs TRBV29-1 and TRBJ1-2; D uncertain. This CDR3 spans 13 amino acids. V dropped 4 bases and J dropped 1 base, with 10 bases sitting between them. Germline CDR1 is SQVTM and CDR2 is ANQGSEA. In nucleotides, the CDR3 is TGCAGCGTTGCTAGGACGGATAACTATGGCTACACCTTC. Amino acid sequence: CSVARTDNYGYTF. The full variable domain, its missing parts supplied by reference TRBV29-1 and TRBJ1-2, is SAVISQKPSRDICQRGTSLTIQCQVDSQVTMMFWYRQQPGQSLTLIATANQGSEATYESGFVIDKFPISRPNLTFSTLTVSNMSPEDSSIYLCSVARTDNYGYTFGSGTRLTVV.

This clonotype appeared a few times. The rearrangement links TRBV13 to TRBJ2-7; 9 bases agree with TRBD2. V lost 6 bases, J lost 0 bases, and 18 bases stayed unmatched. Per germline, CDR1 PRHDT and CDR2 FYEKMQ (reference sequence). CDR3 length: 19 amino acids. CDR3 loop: CASSARGWPLAGYSYEQYF. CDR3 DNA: TGTGCCAGCAGTGCCAGGGGATGGCCGCTAGCGGGGTACTCCTACGAGCAGTACTTC.

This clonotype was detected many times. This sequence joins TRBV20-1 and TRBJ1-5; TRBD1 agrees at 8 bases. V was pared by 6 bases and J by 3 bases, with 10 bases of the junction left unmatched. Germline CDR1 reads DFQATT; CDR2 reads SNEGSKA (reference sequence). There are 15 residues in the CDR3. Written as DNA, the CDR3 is TGCAGTGCGGGACAGGTATTAGGGGCCAATCAGCCCCAGCATTTT. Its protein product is CSAGQVLGANQPQHF.

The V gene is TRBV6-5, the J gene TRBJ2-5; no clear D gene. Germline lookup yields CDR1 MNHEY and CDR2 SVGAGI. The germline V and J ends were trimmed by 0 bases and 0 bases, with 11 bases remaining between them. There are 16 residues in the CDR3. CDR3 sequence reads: CASSYSSGQYQETQYF. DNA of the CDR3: TGTGCCAGCAGTTACTCGAGTGGGCAGTACCAAGAGACCCAGTACTTC.

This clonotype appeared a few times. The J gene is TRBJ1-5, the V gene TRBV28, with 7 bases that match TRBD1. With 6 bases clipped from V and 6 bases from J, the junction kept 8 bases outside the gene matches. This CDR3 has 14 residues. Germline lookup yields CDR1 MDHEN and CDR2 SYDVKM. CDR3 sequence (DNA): TGTGCCAGCAGCTTAGACAGGGTCCTTCAGCCCCAGCATTTT. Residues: CASSLDRVLQPQHF.

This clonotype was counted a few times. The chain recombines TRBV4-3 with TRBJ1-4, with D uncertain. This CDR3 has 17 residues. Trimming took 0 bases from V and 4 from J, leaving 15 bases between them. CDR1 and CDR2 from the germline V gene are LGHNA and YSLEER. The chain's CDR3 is CASSQDGVPIFNEKLFF. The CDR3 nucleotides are TGCGCCAGCAGCCAAGATGGGGTCCCGATCTTTAATGAAAAACTGTTTTTT.

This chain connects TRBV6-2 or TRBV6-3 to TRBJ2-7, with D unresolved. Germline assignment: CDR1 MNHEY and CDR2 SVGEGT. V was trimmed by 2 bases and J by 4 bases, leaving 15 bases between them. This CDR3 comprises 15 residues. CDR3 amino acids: CASSYQQSYTYEQYF. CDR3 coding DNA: TGTGCCAGCAGTTACCAACAAAGTTACACGTACGAGCAGTACTTC.

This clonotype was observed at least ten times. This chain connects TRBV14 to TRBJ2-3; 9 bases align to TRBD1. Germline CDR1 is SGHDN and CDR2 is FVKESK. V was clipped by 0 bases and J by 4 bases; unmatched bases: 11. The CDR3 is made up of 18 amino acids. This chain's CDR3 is CASSQDLTGTGFADTQYF. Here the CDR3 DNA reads TGTGCCAGCAGCCAAGATTTGACCGGGACAGGGTTTGCAGATACGCAGTATTTT.